This TCR beta chain was sequenced for a study of cytomegalovirus exposure and HLA in healthy donors. This clone was seen once. Likely unrecorded immune exposures existed in these nominally healthy donors. 60 Vbeta and 13 Jbeta primers were used in PCR. Sequencing used immunoSEQ multiplex PCR; TCRdb keeps in-frame clones, though not all of them. The table lists 58,000 or so clones, roughly 80% of them singletons. This clonotype was obtained from a woman aged 40 to 55 in good health and CMV-seropositive. The sequenced sample consisted of PBMCs.

The DNA of the CDR3 is TGTGCCAGCAGTGAGCAGGGGGCGGAATACGAGCAGTACTTC. Residues: CASSEQGAEYEQYF. The gene calls are TRBV2 and TRBJ2-7, with 8 bases lining up with TRBD1. CDR1 is SNHLY and CDR2 is FYNNEI in the germline V gene. V lost 3 bases to trimming and J lost 4 bases; unmatched junction nucleotides: 5. The CDR3 sequence is 14 residues long. Variable domain in full (rest from reference TRBV2 and TRBJ2-7): EPEVTQTPSHQVTQMGQEVILRCVPISNHLYFYWYRQILGQKVEFLVSFYNNEISEKSEIFDDQFSVERPDGSNFTLKIRSTKLEDSAMYFCASSEQGAEYEQYFGPGTRLTVT.